This T cell receptor (beta chain) was captured by sequencing in a study of response to subunit inactivated influenza vaccine. Findings and caveats of the study: It was suggested by the authors that few new T cells are recruited by each seasonal influenza vaccination.

TCRdb redid the calling of the RT-PCR reads with MiXCR, one entry per CDR3 protein. The sample contains about 170,000 distinct CDR3 sequences, approximately 12% of which appear only once. CDR1 and CDR2 from the germline V gene are DFQATT and SNEGSKA (reference sequence). This CDR3 spans 15 amino acids. V shed 6 bases, J shed 1 base, and the junction held 8 bases outside the gene matches. With respect to this clonotype: Its specificity is unknown.

These sequences were also reported in another study, on T cells expressing NK-cell markers. As reported in that work: UMIs accompanied the 5'RACE template switching by which TCR beta cDNA was made. The authors derived TCR beta repertoires from sorted CD3+CD56+NKG2C+, CD3+CD56+NKG2C- and CD3+CD56-NKG2C+ T cells. Several experiments added an anti-gamma-delta TCR antibody to sort only alpha-beta TCR T cells.

The rearrangement uses TRBV20-1 and TRBJ1-1, with TRBD1 matching over 10 bases. This TCR derives from a man aged 45-65 years who received an inactivated influenza vaccine. This specimen was CD8+ T cells sorted from PBMCs, taken approximately 13 days after vaccination. Here the CDR3 reads CSAPGQGEPNTEAFF. CDR3 bases: TGCAGTGCCCCTGGACAGGGGGAGCCGAACACTGAAGCTTTCTTT.